This TCR beta chain was retrieved from a study of T cells in Graves' hyperthyroidism and ophthalmopathy. General study findings and limits: Using 13 V-J features, a model discriminated ophthalmopathy from stable hyperthyroidism.

On this clonotype itself: What it binds is not known.

Amplification yielded TCR beta CDR3 regions, with RNA transcripts as the source. HTBI primers were employed in a first-round RT-PCR of the TCR CDR3. TCRdb re-called the multiplex PCR reads through MiXCR, storing one row per CDR3 protein. This sample has nearly 600,000 distinct CDR3 sequences, with roughly 14% found just once. The sequencing input was blood. The TCR originated in a woman aged 25 to 39 with Graves' hyperthyroidism that later progressed to Graves' ophthalmopathy.

CDR3 nucleotides: TGTGCCAGCAGTTTACGACTAGCGGGAGTTGACGAGCAGTACTTC. Protein product: CASSLRLAGVDEQYF. The V gene is TRBV2, the J gene TRBJ2-7; 12 bases agree with TRBD2. Per germline, CDR1 SNHLY and CDR2 FYNNEI. The CDR3 loop spans 15 amino acids. With V trimmed by 5 bases and J by 5 bases, 7 bases remained unmatched.